This TCR beta chain was obtained from a study of cytomegalovirus exposure and HLA in healthy donors (dated by TCRdb to the late 2010s). Regarding the complete study: An earlier analysis of approximately 590 of the donors reported 250 to 350 Gb of sequence data and some 100 million unique TCR beta sequences from about 200 million T cells. Approximately 330 gigabases of sequencing data and around 90 million unique TCR sequences made up an early release that covered approximately 650 HLA-typed donors. Of the roughly 410 genotyped donors, approximately 80% were placed in the genetic ancestry cluster associated with self-reported Caucasian donors. The study was designed to test whether signatures of past pathogen exposure could be identified by cataloging public T cell receptors. The study profiled the T cell repertoires of hundreds of subjects by immunosequencing and related them to cytomegalovirus serostatus. In addition to the first cohort of 666 subjects, a separate validation cohort of under 150 different subjects was used. The study combined high-throughput TCR immunosequencing, statistical association of individual TCRs with disease status, and machine learning to predict cytomegalovirus infection status. To study patterns of TCR occurrence, a later analysis re-analyzed previously published TCR beta repertoires from just over 650 donors and added high-resolution HLA genotyping. Rather than drawing on any new phenotypic data, the later analysis identified candidate immune exposures from TCR beta sequences and the way those sequences occurred across donors. In an earlier analysis of roughly 580 of the donors, high-throughput TCR beta sequencing was used to judge whether each TCR beta V gene segment behaved as functional or pseudogenic. Alongside the repertoire data, information on donor age, sex, ethnicity and CMV serostatus was compiled. Genome-wide SNP genotypes for about three fifths of the roughly 670 donors were used in a later genetic analysis, which treated that subset as a discovery cohort. All discovery cohort repertoires had been generated on a single sequencing platform. HLA typing included class I and class II loci at four-digit resolution. The number of donors typed differed by locus, with about 620-630 for A, B, C, DRB1 and DQB1, around 520 for DQA1, 600 to 610 for DPA1, and over 400 for DPB1. Four to six DR-DQ haplotypes were handled as single units for association and clustering, since linkage in the cohort was strong. Among some 410 genotyped donors of the cohort, an average of roughly 240,000 unique TCR beta nucleotide sequences were sequenced per donor, around a sixth of them non-productive. What the work shows at the level of the full study, not this receptor alone: Linkage disequilibrium might explain the correlated functional status among segregating V segments, but an unknown experimental factor could not be ruled out. When HLA alleles, especially DR and DQ, strongly co-occurred, TCR associations were difficult to assign to individual alleles. An earlier analysis of approximately 530 of the donors showed that most TCR beta V segments appeared in productive rearrangements either about 87% or about 30% of the time, which broadly matched IMGT annotations. A later genetic analysis associated a missense DCLRE1C variant with V-gene and J-gene trimming of TCR beta chains, and an independent cohort replicated the association. The study gave a list of under 200 TCR beta chains associated with cytomegalovirus. In vitro tests confirmed that three of the cytomegalovirus-associated TCR beta chains recognize cytomegalovirus antigens. In this cohort, only TCR beta chains were sequenced, and detectable features were limited by the absence of alpha or paired-chain data. In a later analysis, most CMV-associated TCR beta chains were found to appear HLA-restricted, with HLA associations seemingly driven largely by CMV exposure. Most TCR sequences were seen in very few donors, while some public TCRs were found in many individuals. Because HLA typing was unavailable for some donors at each locus, only the typed subset was used in association tests. A later analysis found that HLA-associated TCR beta chains were more clonally expanded and had lower generation probabilities than equally common non-associated chains. Cytomegalovirus status was reported to be diagnosed by the classifier with high specificity and sensitivity in both the original and validation cohorts. The earlier analysis of approximately 560 of the donors excluded 15 to 20 rarely observed V segments, including chromosome 9 orphons, because counts were too low. The presence/absence analyses assumed that sequencing depth was roughly uniform across donors, and that assumption may not be true. A further reported finding was that TCR beta sequences accurately predicted the HLA-A and HLA-B alleles for most subjects in the first cohort. Compared with the roughly 670-donor mean, donors in an Asian-associated ancestry cluster had fewer N-insertions in productive TCRs, according to a later genetic analysis. It was suggested by the authors that the approach could potentially be generalized to other disease states and immunological phenotypes. Specific HLA alleles were associated with about 17,000 TCR beta sequences at a false discovery rate of 0.05 in a later analysis. A cluster of highly shared sequence variants was judged likely to be a technical artifact of the sequencing pipeline. A later analysis reported that several top co-occurrence clusters appeared linked to parvovirus B19, influenza, CMV and Epstein-Barr virus. CMV serostatus was the only immune exposure information available for the cohort. A later analysis found that TCR association rates varied across HLA loci, with DRB1 alleles showing the most associated TCRs and HLA-C alleles the fewest.

Receptor amplification or capture employed the immunoSEQ multiplex PCR assay. The multiplex PCR relied on a mix of 60 forward primers for TCR Vbeta segments and 13 reverse primers for TCR Jbeta segments. Amplification of the CDR3 region of rearranged TCR beta genes was performed with a multiplex PCR assay on genomic DNA. The amplified TCR beta libraries were sequenced on the Illumina HiSeq System as 87-base-pair reads. The original pipeline was this. In a later analysis, tens of millions of unique TCR beta chains were counted across the roughly 670 repertoires, and around 10 million of these chains were shared by at least two donors. Raw reads were error-corrected and collapsed into unique sequences with a nearest-neighbor algorithm that merged closely related sequences to remove PCR and sequencing errors. CDR3 sequences were aligned to IMGT reference sequences to assign V, D and J gene segments. For a sequence to be retained, a match of at least six nucleotides was required to both a V gene segment and a J gene segment. A rearrangement counted as productive if the CDR3 had no stop codons and remained in frame with V and J, and every other rearrangement counted as non-productive. CDR3 was defined according to IMGT convention as the region running from the second conserved V-encoded cysteine to the conserved J-encoded phenylalanine. Sequences without an unambiguous match to a single V gene segment were excluded from the earlier analysis of a few hundred of the donors. In an earlier analysis of approximately 500 of the donors, a V segment was called functional when productive rearrangements were above 56.7%, and segregating when the standard deviation between donors exceeded 5%. A statistical classification framework was developed to diagnose cytomegalovirus status using the catalog of TCR beta chain sequences. In a later analysis, V and J genes were assigned by comparing TCR nucleotide sequences against IMGT/GENE-DB human TR gene sequences. The TCRdist pipeline was used in a later analysis to assign CDR3 sequences and most-parsimonious VDJ recombination scenarios. In a later analysis, each TCR beta chain was defined by its CDR3 amino acid sequence together with its V-gene family, and reads lacking a unique V-gene family were excluded. A later analysis removed 600 or so highly shared, low-generation-probability nucleotide sequences to deal with suspected cross-contamination and a sequencing artifact. For each public chain, a later analysis derived a clonal expansion index from normalized ranks of inferred template counts within each repertoire. In a later analysis, generation probabilities were computed with a VDJ recombination model fitted to out-of-frame rearrangements, and the resulting probabilities were checked against IGoR. A later analysis scored TCR-TCR, TCR-HLA and TCR-CMV co-occurrence with hypergeometric tests, applying a repertoire-size bias correction to TCR pairs. In a later analysis, false discovery rates were estimated by permuting HLA or CMV assignments 20 times. A later analysis grouped co-occurring TCRs with DBSCAN, adding TCRdist sequence similarity when clustering within HLA-allele-positive subsets. For co-occurrence clustering, repertoires with fewer than 30,000 or more than 120,000 public chains were excluded, along with roughly 5 repertoires with anomalous nucleotide sharing. Imported from immuneACCESS, the table was reduced by TCRdb to in-frame sequences with V and J called. These copies leave out some clones; in studies compared against another copy, an unresolved V gene accounts for under half, and the cause of the remainder is not known. Clone size and V and J calls were adopted from that table, with D and trimming inferred from the DNA. The sample has 85,000 to 130,000 clones on record, about 75% of them singletons. Approximately 4.3% of the sample is held by the ten biggest clonotypes.

The cohort was made up of approximately 700 healthy bone marrow donors. Cohort members were all nominally healthy when sampled, although unrecorded immune exposures were likely present. The donor tested CMV seropositive and was one of the 289 seropositive cohort members. A peripheral blood sample was provided by each donor, and peripheral blood mononuclear cells were used for TCR beta sequencing. The Qiagen DNeasy Blood Extraction Kit was used to extract genomic DNA from the blood cell samples. Turning to this clone: Its antigen remains unidentified. Nothing much larger sits one base from this clone, and base qualities are not available.

The receptor comes from a young woman in good health and CMV-seropositive. The specimen was PBMCs.

The DNA sequence follows: TGTGCCTGGAGTGTACAAGGAAGAGGGTCGGATCAGCCCCAGCATTTT. The encoded protein is CAWSVQGRGSDQPQHF. The chain uses TRBV30 and TRBJ1-5; confidence is insufficient to name the D gene. From cysteine to phenylalanine, the CDR3 is 16 amino acids long. Of all the DNA, just the CDR3 is kept, 48 bases in frame from base 1. V and J lose 0 bases and 5 bases, and a span of 17 bases separates them. As encoded in the germline V gene (reference sequence), CDR1 is GTSNPN while CDR2 is SVGIG.